The entry below gives a single TCR beta chain sequence along with its context. Using immunoSEQ multiplex PCR, the repertoire was profiled, and TCRdb retains in-frame clones only, with some absent. The sample contains 300,000 to 350,000 clones, 88% of which appear only once. This record comes from a study of blood T cell repertoires in COVID-19. In the study overall: Spain, Italy and the United States supplied samples that represented acute and convalescent COVID-19. PBMCs, B-cell-depleted T cells, or T cells were the source of the cDNA or gDNA that made up the material.

CDR1 SGHNT and CDR2 YENEEA come from the germline V gene. There are 15 residues in the CDR3. The trim removed 1 base at V and 0 bases at J, leaving 2 bases unmatched. Sequences were obtained from peripheral blood. This rearrangement joins TRBV11-3 to TRBJ2-7; 8 nucleotides agree with TRBD1. This clonotype was sampled from a woman between 65 and 79 years old with COVID-19, enrolled during active disease. DNA of the CDR3: TGTGCCAGCAGCTTAGGCCAGGGGGCCTCCTACGAGCAGTACTTC. Translation gives CASSLGQGASYEQYF.